This TCR beta chain was retrieved from a study of identical twins. From the 5' RACE reads, TCRdb called clonotypes with MiXCR, one entry per CDR3 protein. Seen here are about 150,000 distinct CDR3 sequences, under 4.5% observed once, and the top ten hold 7% to 10%. This clonotype has at least ten counts. The receptor's source is a man younger than 35 in good health. Source material: memory T cells sorted from blood.

The CDR3: CAWGPDRVGDTQYF. The CDR3 region has the DNA TGTGCCTGGGGACCCGACAGGGTCGGAGATACGCAGTATTTT. The V call is TRBV30, the J call TRBJ2-3; 7 bases are a match to TRBD1. The germline V gene has CDR1 GTSNPN and CDR2 SVGIG (reference sequence). This CDR3 has 14 amino acids. V dropped 5 bases and J dropped 5; count of bases not matched to a gene: 10.